Presented here are 28 T cell receptor beta chains from one specimen sequenced in a study of patients and donors after allogeneic stem cell transplantation. TCRdb recomputed calls from the RT-PCR reads with MiXCR, one row per CDR3 protein. The table includes 410,000 or so distinct CDR3 sequences, roughly 16% detected once. The specimen sequenced was blood, either unsorted or a sorted T cell fraction (not recorded which). These receptors were collected from a human donor who was either an allogeneic HSCT recipient or a stem cell or donor lymphocyte infusion donor (not recorded which). It is not recorded whose cells these are; they may come from a transplant donor.

This clonotype appeared a few times. The rearrangement uses TRBV18 and TRBJ1-2; D uncertain. There are 13 residues in the CDR3. Trimming shortened V by 6 bases and J by 3 bases, and 11 bases separated the two germline ends. The germline gives CDR1 KGHSH, CDR2 LQKENI. Here the CDR3 reads CASSRGPDYGYTF. CDR3 DNA sequence: TGTGCCAGCTCCCGAGGACCCGACTATGGCTACACCTTC.

This chain joins TRBV12-3 or TRBV12-4 and TRBJ2-1, with a possible D match to TRBD2 (5 bases). CDR3 length equals 16 residues. Trimming left V 3 bases short and J 6 bases short, with 18 bases between. The DNA for the CDR3 is TGTGCCAGCAGTTTGGAGCGGAGGCGCCCCGTCAATGAGCAGTTCTTC. This translates into CASSLERRRPVNEQFF.

The table lists this clonotype with a count of one. V and J are TRBV6-5 and TRBJ2-7, with 10 bases that match TRBD1. V lost 4 bases, J lost 6 bases, and 9 bases stayed unmatched. There are 15 residues in the CDR3. CDR1 and CDR2 (germline): MNHEY, SVGAGI. The CDR3 coding sequence is TGTGCCAGCAGTTCTTCCGGGACAGGGGTCTCCGAGCAGTACTTC. It encodes CASSSSGTGVSEQYF.

The rearrangement uses TRBV5-1 and TRBJ1-4, with D unclear. Trimming removed 3 bases at V and 6 bases at J, with 15 bases between. The germline V gene encodes CDR1 SGHRS and CDR2 YFSETQ. The CDR3 has 15 residues. CDR3 bases: TGCGCCAGCAGCTCGACTGGAAGCTCGTATGAAAAACTGTTTTTT. It yields the protein CASSSTGSSYEKLFF.

V usage is TRBV29-1 and J usage is TRBJ2-7; 7 positions match TRBD2. Germline V gene lookup returns CDR1 SQVTM and CDR2 ANQGSEA. This CDR3 region has 14 residues. The V gene end was trimmed by 5 bases and the J gene end by 0 bases; junction bases not matched to a gene: 7. The DNA for the CDR3 is TGCAGCGTTTGCACTAGCGTCGTCTCCTACGAGCAGTACTTC. This gives the protein CSVCTSVVSYEQYF.

This clonotype turned up a few times. V is TRBV20-1 and J is TRBJ2-3; tentative D call: TRBD1 (5 bases). CDR1 DFQATT and CDR2 SNEGSKA come from the germline V gene (reference sequence). The ends were cut back, 6 bases at V and 2 bases at J, with 24 bases in the middle. The CDR3 totals 17 residues. CDR3 in DNA: TGCAGTGCCAGGGATAGCCCTAGACGGTTCTCCACAGATACGCAGTATTTT. As protein: CSARDSPRRFSTDTQYF.

Here the CDR3 DNA reads TGTGCCTGGAACCGGAGGAACACTGAAGCTTTCTTT. Its protein is CAWNRRNTEAFF. V and J are TRBV30 and TRBJ1-1; D remains unclear. CDR3 length equals 12 residues. From germline, CDR1 is GTSNPN and CDR2 SVGIG (reference sequence). V lost 4 bases to trimming and J lost 1 base, with 7 bases between them. The full variable domain, completed using reference TRBV30 and TRBJ1-1, is SQTIHQWPATLVQPVGSPLSLECTVEGTSNPNLYWYRQAAGRGLQLLFYSVGIGQISSEVPQNLSASRPQDRQFILSSKKLLLSDSGFYLCAWNRRNTEAFFGQGTRLTVV.

This clonotype was counted between two and nine times. V and J are TRBV7-9 and TRBJ2-1; D perhaps matches TRBD1 (5 bases). The germline gives CDR1 SEHNR, CDR2 FQNEAQ (reference sequence). The CDR3 is 17 amino acids. Between the trimmed V and J ends, which lost 4 bases and 9 bases, there was a span of 25 bases. DNA of the CDR3: TGTGCCAGCAGCTCCTTGGTGAACACAGGTCTCTTCGGTGAGCAGTTCTTC. This codes for CASSSLVNTGLFGEQFF.

A few counts support this clonotype. This chain connects TRBV7-9 to TRBJ1-5; D is possibly TRBD1 (5 bases). This CDR3 is 14 amino acids long. Trimming removed 1 base at V and 4 bases at J, with 8 bases between. The germline V gene has CDR1 SEHNR and CDR2 FQNEAQ (reference sequence). The CDR3: CASSLGGENQPQHF. Here the CDR3 DNA reads TGTGCCAGCAGCTTAGGAGGGGAGAATCAGCCCCAGCATTTT.

This clonotype came up a few times. This chain joins TRBV20-1 and TRBJ1-2; 7 bases are a match to TRBD1. The CDR3 contains 11 residues. V trimming: 6 bases; J trimming: 7 bases; junction bases outside the gene matches: 5. In germline, CDR1 is DFQATT, CDR2 SNEGSKA (reference sequence). The CDR3 DNA sequence: TGCAGTGCGACAGGGTACAGTGGCTACACCTTC. Its protein is CSATGYSGYTF.

This clonotype was seen a few times. The V call is TRBV7-9, the J call TRBJ2-7; 7 positions match TRBD1. The CDR3 has 16 amino acids. V was clipped by 5 bases and J by 5 bases; unmatched bases: 15. Germline CDR1 and CDR2: SEHNR and FQNEAQ (reference sequence). The CDR3 DNA sequence: TGTGCCAGCAGCCGACAGACAGGGCTAAATGGTGACGAGCAGTACTTC. The encoded protein is CASSRQTGLNGDEQYF.

This clonotype has only a few counts. The chain recombines TRBV12-3 or TRBV12-4 with TRBJ1-4, with TRBD1 matching over 11 bases. V trimming: 5 bases; J trimming: 4 bases; junction bases outside the gene matches: 3. CDR3 length equals 15 residues. Here the CDR3 reads CASSPGTGGNEKLFF. CDR3 sequence (DNA): TGTGCCAGCAGTCCCGGGACAGGGGGTAATGAAAAACTGTTTTTT.

The chain employs TRBV3-1 and TRBJ2-7; possible D gene TRBD1, 6 bases. The CDR3 spans 14 residues. The ends were cut back, 3 bases at V and 0 bases at J, with 9 bases in the middle. Germline V gives CDR1 LGHDT, CDR2 YNNKEL (reference sequence). The CDR3 loop reads CASSHGDTSYEQYF. CDR3 bases: TGTGCCAGCAGCCACGGGGACACCTCCTACGAGCAGTACTTC.

This clonotype occurred a few times. This chain uses TRBV5-1 with TRBJ2-2; 7 positions agree with TRBD1. J lost 7 bases, V lost 4 bases, and 10 bases had no gene match. The CDR3 is 15 residues long. The germline CDR1 and CDR2 sequences are SGHRS and YFSETQ. This CDR3 is CASSRDSQGIGELFF. CDR3 in DNA: TGCGCCAGCAGCAGGGACAGCCAGGGGATCGGGGAGCTGTTTTTT.

This clonotype has just a few counts. The rearrangement uses TRBV4-1 and TRBJ2-5; D may match TRBD1 or TRBD2 (5 bases each). Germline V lookup: CDR1 MGHRA, CDR2 YSYEKL. The CDR3 spans 14 residues. V was shortened by 8 bases and J by 3 bases, with 16 bases between the two germline ends. The CDR3 protein is CASSFPGLKETQYF. The CDR3 DNA is TGCGCCAGCTCTTTTCCGGGGCTTAAAGAGACCCAGTACTTC.

The V call is TRBV14, the J call TRBJ2-7, with D possibly matching TRBD1 (5 bases). The CDR3 extends over 13 amino acids. Germline values: CDR1 SGHDN, CDR2 FVKESK. The V gene lost 2 bases and the J gene lost 3 bases, with 8 bases spanning the gap. This CDR3 reads CASSQQGIYEQYF. In DNA form, the CDR3 reads TGTGCCAGCAGCCAACAGGGTATCTACGAGCAGTACTTC.

There are a few counts of this clonotype. The chain combines TRBV20-1 with TRBJ2-5, with D possibly TRBD2 on 6 matching bases. CDR1 is DFQATT and CDR2 is SNEGSKA in the germline V gene (reference sequence). This CDR3 spans 13 amino acids. V gave up 3 bases and J gave up 4 bases, with 12 bases separating them. Here the CDR3 DNA reads TGCAGTGCTAGTAGGCCCGGGGGAGAGACCCAGTACTTC. Translating it yields CSASRPGGETQYF.

This sequence joins TRBV9 and TRBJ2-2; TRBD1 aligns across 7 bases. The CDR3 loop spans 14 amino acids. Germline assignment: CDR1 SGDLS and CDR2 YYNGEE. V shed 3 bases, J shed 3 bases, and the junction held 2 bases outside the gene matches. CDR3 sequence: CASSGTGDTGELFF. Written as DNA, the CDR3 is TGTGCCAGCAGCGGAACAGGGGACACCGGGGAGCTGTTTTTT.

In this sample, this clonotype turned up a few times. This chain joins TRBV12-3 or TRBV12-4 and TRBJ2-1; 15 nucleotides line up with TRBD2. This CDR3 comprises 17 residues. V was pared by 3 bases and J by 6 bases, with 6 bases of the junction left unmatched. The CDR3 DNA reads TGTGCCAGCAGTTTCAGGAGGGGACTAGCGGGAGGCAATGAGCAGTTCTTC. Amino acid sequence: CASSFRRGLAGGNEQFF.

V gene TRBV11-3 combines with J gene TRBJ2-7; no reliable D call. V was trimmed by 1 base and J by 7 bases, leaving 5 bases between them. The germline CDR1 and CDR2 sequences are SGHNT and YENEEA. The CDR3 contains 11 residues. CDR3 nucleotide sequence: TGTGCCAGCAGCTTAGGGATTGAGCAGTACTTC. Its protein product is CASSLGIEQYF.

This clonotype has just a few counts. J is TRBJ2-4 and V is TRBV7-3; TRBD1 is a possible D gene (5 bases). CDR1 is SGHTA and CDR2 is FQGTGA in the germline V gene. Trimming stripped 5 bases from V and 0 bases from J, with 14 bases between. The CDR3 totals 16 residues. The DNA for the CDR3 is TGTGCCAGCAGCCCCCACCGCGGACAAGCCAAAAACATTCAGTACTTC. This gives the protein CASSPHRGQAKNIQYF.

This rearrangement joins TRBV27 to TRBJ2-3, with 9 positions matching TRBD2. Germline CDR1 reads MNHEY; CDR2 reads SMNVEV (reference sequence). The CDR3 is 19 residues long. Trimming at V came to 5 bases and at J to 0 bases, leaving 15 bases not matched to a gene. The CDR3 region is CASSPPGLASYTSTDTQYF. CDR3 in DNA: TGTGCCAGCAGTCCGCCGGGACTAGCATCATACACTAGCACAGATACGCAGTATTTT.

This chain joins TRBV6-4 and TRBJ2-1, with 10 nucleotides matching TRBD2. Germline V gene data show CDR1 as MRHNA and CDR2 as SNTAGT. V gave up 4 bases and J gave up 9 bases; unmatched junction bases: 12. The CDR3 totals 16 residues. The chain's CDR3 is CASSALAGAVLGEQFF. For the CDR3, the DNA is TGTGCCAGCAGTGCGCTAGCGGGAGCCGTATTAGGTGAGCAGTTCTTC.

This clonotype was observed a handful of times. V gene TRBV2 combines with J gene TRBJ2-3; D is possibly TRBD2 (5 bases). This CDR3 region has 14 residues. The germline V gene has CDR1 SNHLY and CDR2 FYNNEI. Trimming removed 10 bases from V and 2 bases from J, with 16 bases in between. The CDR3 region is CATVVGLATDTQYF. In DNA, the CDR3 is TGTGCCACCGTGGTAGGGCTAGCCACAGATACGCAGTATTTT.

This clonotype was observed a few times. V gene TRBV11-2 combines with J gene TRBJ1-2; no definite D call. Trimming cost V 0 bases and J 5 bases, with 13 bases left between them. The CDR3 extends over 15 amino acids. The germline CDR1 and CDR2 sequences are SGHAT and FQNNGV. The CDR3 DNA reads TGTGCCAGCAGCTTAGATTTTTTACGGGGATATGGCTACACCTTC. Its protein is CASSLDFLRGYGYTF.

This chain links TRBV2 with TRBJ1-5; D not certain. The V gene's germline CDR1 is SNHLY and CDR2 FYNNEI. The CDR3 has 15 residues. V was cut by 3 bases and J by 4 bases, with 13 bases left in between. In nucleotides, the CDR3 is TGTGCCAGCAGTGACCCCCAGTTACCTAATCAGCCCCAGCATTTT. Residues: CASSDPQLPNQPQHF.

This clonotype has only a few counts. The J gene is TRBJ2-6, the V gene TRBV20-1; no clear D. V lost 1 base and J 0 bases, leaving 13 bases between the germline ends. Germline CDR1 reads DFQATT; CDR2 reads SNEGSKA (reference sequence). The CDR3 totals 17 residues. The CDR3 nucleotides are TGCAGTGCTAGAGGTCCCCCCACCTCCTCTGGGGCCAACGTCCTGACTTTC. This sequence encodes CSARGPPTSSGANVLTF.

This clonotype was counted between two and nine times. The chain employs TRBV2 and TRBJ2-7; D is undetermined. The ends were cut back, 1 base at V and 6 bases at J, with 4 bases in the middle. This CDR3 spans 11 amino acids. Per the germline V gene, CDR1 is SNHLY and CDR2 is FYNNEI. CDR3 in DNA: TGTGCCAGCAGTGAAGTGGGCGAGCAGTACTTC. It specifies CASSEVGEQYF.